These T cell receptor beta chains were read from a single sample in a study of T cell responses to AZD1222 COVID-19 vaccine. Sequenced by immunoSEQ multiplex PCR; TCRdb stores in-frame clones only, minus some. The sample records around 50,000 clones, roughly four fifths being singletons. The specimen was peripheral blood, collected on day 0 of AZD1222 vaccination. The receptors derive from an adult in good health. The CDR3 runs from the conserved cysteine through the conserved F or W. Fields, in order: V gene, J gene, D gene, clone size, CDR3 protein, CDR3 DNA. The D gene is left open where the match is weak. Expanded clones are given a class, and other clones once, few, many or no size at all.

>TRBV5-1|TRBJ1-6|TRBD1|.
CASSLGGTGDSPLHF
TGCGCCAGCAGCCTGGGCGGGACAGGGGATTCACCCCTCCACTTT
>TRBV5-1|TRBJ2-1|TRBD1|.
CASSYTYPGGGRPTDSYNEQFF
TGCGCCAGCAGCTATACCTATCCAGGGGGCGGAAGGCCCACCGATAGCTACAATGAGCAGTTCTTC
>TRBV12-3/TRBV12-4|TRBJ2-1|.|.
CASSLHSSAQFF
TGTGCCAGCAGTCTTCACTCTAGCGCGCAGTTCTTC
>TRBV12-3/TRBV12-4|TRBJ1-1|.|.
CASSFSGTEAFF
TGTGCCAGCAGTTTCTCGGGAACTGAAGCTTTCTTT
>TRBV28|TRBJ2-7|TRBD1|.
CASILTTGQGTYEQYF
TGTGCCAGCATTCTTACCACGGGACAGGGGACCTACGAGCAGTACTTC
>TRBV19|TRBJ2-4|.|.
CASSIGRVNIQYF
TGTGCCAGTAGTATCGGCAGGGTCAACATTCAGTACTTC
>TRBV6-5|TRBJ1-2|.|once
CASRGMAGGYTF
TGTGCCAGCCGGGGGATGGCCGGCGGCTACACCTTC
>TRBV6-4|TRBJ1-2|.|.
CASRATPGGGYGYTF
TGTGCCAGCAGGGCCACTCCCGGGGGCGGCTATGGCTACACCTTC
>TRBV3-1/TRBV3-2|TRBJ1-5|.|.
CASSQRWANQPQHF
TGTGCCAGCAGTCAGCGGTGGGCCAATCAGCCCCAGCATTTT
>TRBV9|TRBJ2-5|.|.
CASSPRTLSQETQYF
TGTGCCAGCAGCCCACGGACCTTGTCACAAGAGACCCAGTACTTC
>TRBV29-1|TRBJ1-1|.|.
CSTSQAPRGGAFF
TGCAGCACAAGTCAAGCGCCCCGAGGGGGAGCTTTCTTT
>TRBV18|TRBJ1-5|.|.
CASSPGGNQPQHF
TGTGCCAGCTCACCGGGGGGGAATCAGCCCCAGCATTTT
>TRBV5-4|TRBJ1-1|.|.
CASSSMGPGTEAFF
TGTGCCAGCAGCTCCATGGGGCCCGGCACTGAAGCTTTCTTT
>TRBV18|TRBJ1-2|.|.
CASSHGGNYGYTF
TGTGCCAGCTCACACGGGGGAAACTATGGCTACACCTTC
>TRBV3-1/TRBV3-2|TRBJ2-3|.|.
CASSLGGLWSGTDTQYF
TGTGCCAGCAGCCTAGGGGGGTTGTGGAGCGGCACAGATACGCAGTATTTT
>TRBV11-3|TRBJ2-2|.|.
CASSPGVPGELFF
TGTGCCAGCAGCCCGGGTGTTCCCGGGGAGCTGTTTTTT
>TRBV27|TRBJ1-4|.|.
CASSPGGLGEKLFF
TGTGCCAGCAGTCCCGGGGGGCTGGGTGAAAAACTGTTTTTT
>TRBV27|TRBJ1-2|TRBD1|.
CASSRDRVNYGYTF
TGTGCCAGCAGCCGGGACAGAGTTAACTATGGCTACACCTTC
>TRBV5-1|TRBJ2-5|.|.
CASSFEGEETQYF
TGCGCCAGCAGCTTTGAGGGAGAGGAGACCCAGTACTTC
>TRBV4-1|TRBJ2-7|.|.
CASSQTSLSYEQYF
TGCGCCAGCAGCCAAACTAGCTTGTCTTACGAGCAGTACTTC
>TRBV24-1|TRBJ2-3|.|.
CATSDARPPGDTQYF
TGTGCCACCAGTGATGCGCGGCCGCCAGGGGATACGCAGTATTTT
>TRBV5-8|TRBJ1-4|TRBD1|.
CASSLPGQGNEKLFF
TGTGCCAGCAGCTTACCGGGACAGGGGAATGAAAAACTGTTTTTT
>TRBV10-1|TRBJ2-3|TRBD2|.
CASSEATGTSGGTTDTQYF
TGCGCCAGCAGTGAGGCTACCGGGACTAGCGGGGGCACCACAGATACGCAGTATTTT
>TRBV5-4|TRBJ1-6|.|few
CASSFRRGDSPLHF
TGTGCCAGCAGCTTTCGGCGTGGGGATTCACCCCTCCACTTT
>TRBV27|TRBJ1-1|.|.
CASSPSWRLNTEAFF
TGTGCCAGCAGTCCCTCGTGGAGACTGAACACTGAAGCTTTCTTT
>TRBV28|TRBJ2-1|TRBD2|.
CASSLSFGGSDPDEQFF
TGTGCCAGCAGTTTATCATTCGGGGGGAGTGATCCCGACGAGCAGTTCTTC
>TRBV6-2/TRBV6-3|TRBJ1-5|.|.
CASSPISGVGNQPQHF
TGTGCCAGCAGCCCCATTTCGGGGGTCGGAAATCAGCCCCAGCATTTT
>TRBV11-2|TRBJ1-1|.|.
CASSSESTGREAFF
TGTGCCAGCAGCTCAGAGTCGACAGGTCGTGAAGCTTTCTTT
>TRBV19|TRBJ2-1|.|.
CASSMVQGSNEQFF
TGTGCCAGTAGTATGGTACAGGGTTCCAATGAGCAGTTCTTC
>TRBV18|TRBJ1-1|TRBD1|.
CASSRIDRAEAFF
TGTGCCAGCTCCCGGATCGACAGGGCTGAAGCTTTCTTT
>TRBV5-5|TRBJ1-6|.|.
CASSLDGRDNSPLHF
TGTGCCAGCAGCTTGGACGGCAGGGACAATTCACCCCTCCACTTT
>TRBV6-8|TRBJ2-7|.|.
CASSCSGVGEVTNEQYF
TGTGCCAGCAGTTGCTCTGGGGTGGGGGAAGTTACCAACGAGCAGTACTTC
>TRBV28|TRBJ2-7|.|.
CASAIGGSPYEQYF
TGTGCCAGCGCGATAGGTGGCAGTCCCTACGAGCAGTACTTC
>TRBV7-2|TRBJ2-5|.|once
CASSLGSRGGYQETQYF
TGTGCCAGCAGCTTAGGAAGTCGGGGTGGGTACCAAGAGACCCAGTACTTC
>TRBV4-1|TRBJ1-4|TRBD1|.
CASSQAGTGNEKLFF
TGCGCCAGCAGCCAAGCCGGGACAGGGAATGAAAAACTGTTTTTT
>TRBV4-3|TRBJ2-1|TRBD2|.
CASSQPAGGEQFF
TGCGCCAGCAGCCAACCAGCGGGGGGAGAGCAGTTCTTC
>TRBV5-1|TRBJ2-7|TRBD1|.
CASSLDRAYEQYF
TGCGCCAGCAGCCTGGACAGGGCCTACGAGCAGTACTTC
>TRBV7-2|TRBJ2-3|TRBD2|.
CASILGGGGRTDTQYF
TGTGCCAGCATCCTTGGCGGGGGGGGTCGCACAGATACGCAGTATTTT
>TRBV24-1|TRBJ2-3|TRBD1|.
CATSDSTGVVADTQYF
TGTGCCACCAGTGATTCGACAGGGGTAGTCGCAGATACGCAGTATTTT
>TRBV7-9|TRBJ1-1|TRBD1|few
CASSLDRGTEAFF
TGTGCCAGCAGCCTTGACAGGGGTACTGAAGCTTTCTTT
>TRBV5-1|TRBJ1-2|TRBD1|.
CASNRGDSIYGYTF
TGCGCCAGCAACAGGGGGGACAGTATCTATGGCTACACCTTC
>TRBV30|TRBJ1-2|.|.
CAWTRTANYGYTF
TGTGCCTGGACAAGGACCGCGAACTATGGCTACACCTTC
>TRBV5-1|TRBJ2-7|.|.
CASSPEHSSYEQYF
TGCGCCAGCAGCCCGGAACACAGCAGCTACGAGCAGTACTTC
>TRBV7-9|TRBJ2-3|TRBD1|.
CASSSPTGIVDTQYF
TGTGCCAGCAGTTCTCCGACAGGGATTGTAGATACGCAGTATTTT
>TRBV7-3|TRBJ1-1|.|.
CASSLMHPLNTEAFF
TGTGCCAGCAGCTTAATGCATCCATTAAACACTGAAGCTTTCTTT
>TRBV27|TRBJ1-6|TRBD1|once
CASSPGQGAVGSPLHF
TGTGCCAGCAGTCCGGGACAGGGGGCTGTAGGCTCACCCCTCCACTTT
>TRBV10-3|TRBJ2-1|.|.
CAIRESTGQANEQFF
TGTGCCATCAGGGAATCCACAGGGCAGGCCAATGAGCAGTTCTTC
>TRBV21-1|TRBJ1-2|.|.
CASSKVSGQGALFDYGYTF
TGTGCCAGCAGCAAAGTATCGGGACAGGGGGCCCTCTTCGACTATGGCTACACCTTC
>TRBV18|TRBJ2-5|.|few
CASSPSRLDLETQYF
TGTGCCAGCTCACCCTCCCGGCTAGACCTTGAGACCCAGTACTTC
>TRBV28|TRBJ2-3|TRBD2|.
CASSLSGTRGKRYF
TGTGCCAGCAGTCTAAGCGGGACTAGAGGCAAGAGATATTTT